This record covers a single T cell receptor (beta chain). The germline V gene encodes CDR1 SGHTA and CDR2 FQGNSA. The CDR3 consists of 13 residues. The V end was cut by 3 bases, the J end by 4 bases, with 8 bases between. Regarding time point: 2014-2015 season, pre-vaccination. No donor had influenza vaccine in the prior 6 months; all lived in the community. Sequencing of TCRB used Survey level resolution. The data were produced by immunoSEQ multiplex PCR, yet TCRdb's version contains in-frame clones alone and is incomplete. The sample consists of more than 2,500 clones, approximately 80% of them appearing once. This specimen belongs to a study of follicular helper T cells after annual influenza vaccination.

The sequence was obtained from an adult who received the influenza vaccine. This chain uses TRBV7-2 with TRBJ2-3; no definite D call. The sequencing here drew on CXCR5+ CD38- circulating T follicular helper cells from blood, taken on the day of influenza vaccination. The subset was: circulating Tfh, non-naive CD4+CXCR5+PD-1+ (ICOS+CD38+ or ICOS-CD38-). The CDR3 region is CASSFSGPDTQYF. The CDR3 nucleotides are TGTGCCAGCAGCTTCTCAGGCCCAGATACGCAGTATTTT. Filled out from reference TRBV7-2 and TRBJ2-3, the complete variable domain reads GAGVSQSPSNKVTEKGKDVELRCDPISGHTALYWYRQSLGQGLEFLIYFQGNSAPDKSGLPSDRFSAERTGGSVSTLTIQRTQQEDSAVYLCASSFSGPDTQYFGPGTRLTVL.